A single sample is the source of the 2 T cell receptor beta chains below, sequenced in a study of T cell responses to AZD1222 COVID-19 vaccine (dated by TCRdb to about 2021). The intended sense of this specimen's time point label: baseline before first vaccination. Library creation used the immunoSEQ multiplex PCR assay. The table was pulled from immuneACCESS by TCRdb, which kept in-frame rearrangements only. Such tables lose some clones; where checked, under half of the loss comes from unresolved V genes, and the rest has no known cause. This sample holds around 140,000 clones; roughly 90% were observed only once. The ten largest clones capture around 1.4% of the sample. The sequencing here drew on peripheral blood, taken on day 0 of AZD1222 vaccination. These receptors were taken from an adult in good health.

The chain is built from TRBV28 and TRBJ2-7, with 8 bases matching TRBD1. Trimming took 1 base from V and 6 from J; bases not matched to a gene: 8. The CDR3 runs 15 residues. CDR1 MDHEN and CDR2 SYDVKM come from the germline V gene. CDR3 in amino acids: CASSLLDRAPGEQYF. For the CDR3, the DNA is TGTGCCAGCAGTTTATTGGACAGGGCCCCGGGCGAGCAGTACTTC.

The CDR3 nucleotides read TGTGCCAGCAGCGTAGCAGGCCCCATCGGGACCCAGTACTTC. The encoded protein is CASSVAGPIGTQYF. The chain has TRBV9 and TRBJ2-5; the D is unclear. V lost 0 bases to trimming and J lost 7 bases, with 13 bases between them. The CDR3 is 14 amino acids. Germline V gene lookup returns CDR1 SGDLS and CDR2 YYNGEE.